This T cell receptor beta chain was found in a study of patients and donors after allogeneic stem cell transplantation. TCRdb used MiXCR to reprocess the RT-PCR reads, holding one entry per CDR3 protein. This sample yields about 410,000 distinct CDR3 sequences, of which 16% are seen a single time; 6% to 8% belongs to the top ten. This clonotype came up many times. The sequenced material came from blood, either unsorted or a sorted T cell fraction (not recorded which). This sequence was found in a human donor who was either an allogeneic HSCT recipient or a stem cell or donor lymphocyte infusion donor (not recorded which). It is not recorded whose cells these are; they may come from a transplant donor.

CDR3: CSVEDGKKNEQYF. The DNA for the CDR3 is TGCAGCGTTGAAGATGGCAAGAAAAACGAGCAGTACTTC. The chain combines TRBV29-1 with TRBJ2-7; D gene unclear. The germline CDR1 and CDR2 sequences are SQVTM and ANQGSEA. The CDR3 has 13 amino acids. V lost 0 bases to trimming and J lost 5 bases, with 11 bases between them.